What follows are 10 T cell receptor beta chains derived from one specimen sequenced in a study of T cell responses to AZD1222 COVID-19 vaccine (TCRdb year 2021). In light of the paper, this sample's time point label describes: about 28 days (+/-7) after the second vaccine dose. Libraries were prepared through the immunoSEQ multiplex PCR assay. What TCRdb holds here is the immuneACCESS table cut down to in-frame rearrangements. Part of the clones is not present; checked against another copy, under half of the missing clones reflect an unresolved V gene, and the others are unexplained. Counted in this sample were fewer than 130,000 clones; over 85% of them appeared once. Of the sample, almost 2.5% is held by the ten largest clones. Specimen: peripheral blood, collected 28 days after the second AZD1222 dose. All receptors derive from an adult who received the AZD1222 COVID-19 vaccine.

CDR3 bases: TGTGCCAGCAGCAGGATGAGAAACTATGGCTACACCTTC. This translates into CASSRMRNYGYTF. The rearrangement uses TRBV11-2 and TRBJ1-2; D gene uncertain. Trimming pared 5 bases from V and 2 bases from J, leaving 9 bases between. The germline V gene has CDR1 SGHAT and CDR2 FQNNGV. The CDR3 is 13 residues long.

The rearrangement links TRBV7-8 to TRBJ1-4; D is perhaps TRBD1 (5 bases). The CDR3 runs to 14 residues. V was cut by 5 bases and J by 6 bases, with 13 bases left in between. Germline-derived CDR1 and CDR2 are SGHVS and FQNEAQ. CDR3 sequence: CASSPGGAYEKLFF. CDR3 DNA sequence: TGTGCCAGCAGCCCCGGCGGGGCGTATGAAAAACTGTTTTTT.

This chain joins TRBV4-2 and TRBJ2-7, with D perhaps TRBD1 or TRBD2 (5 bases each). Germline CDR1 LGHNA, CDR2 YNFKEQ. CDR3 length: 15 amino acids. V lost 0 bases, J lost 5 bases, and 14 bases lay in between. CDR3 residues: CASSQDGTFVNEQYF. The CDR3 nucleotides are TGTGCCAGCAGCCAAGATGGGACCTTCGTCAACGAGCAGTACTTC.

J is TRBJ2-2 and V is TRBV11-3, with 9 bases fitting TRBD1. V lost 5 bases and J lost 5; bases outside the gene matches: 6. In germline, CDR1 is SGHNT, CDR2 YENEEA. The CDR3 extends over 15 amino acids. For the CDR3, the DNA is TGTGCCAGCAGCCCTGACAGGGGGGCAACCGGGGAGCTGTTTTTT. As protein: CASSPDRGATGELFF. Filled out from reference TRBV11-3 and TRBJ2-2, the complete variable domain reads EAGVVQSPRYKIIEKKQPVAFWCNPISGHNTLYWYLQNLGQGPELLIRYENEEAVDDSQLPKDRFSAERLKGVDSTLKIQPAELGDSAVYLCASSPDRGATGELFFGEGSRLTVL.

The chain joins TRBV5-5 to TRBJ1-2; D call uncertain. Germline CDR1 and CDR2: SGHKS and YYEKEE (reference sequence). With 5 bases removed from V and 4 bases from J, the gap between germline ends came to 9 bases. The CDR3 covers 12 residues. The CDR3 spells CASSQRTYGYTF. DNA for the CDR3: TGTGCCAGCAGTCAACGGACCTATGGCTACACCTTC.

In this sample, this clone turned up once. V is TRBV10-3 and J is TRBJ1-6, with 9 bases matching TRBD1. The ends lost 0 bases at V and 8 bases at J; junction bases unmatched: 5. The CDR3 loop spans 16 amino acids. The germline V gene encodes CDR1 ENHRY and CDR2 SYGVKD. The CDR3 spells CAISESWGQGDSPLHF. CDR3 bases: TGTGCCATCAGTGAGTCTTGGGGACAGGGTGATTCACCCCTCCACTTT.

The chain recombines TRBV2 with TRBJ1-5; TRBD1 is a possible D gene (6 bases). V was shortened by 6 bases and J by 3 bases, with 12 bases between the two germline ends. The CDR3 contains 14 residues. Germline V gene sequence: CDR1 SNHLY, CDR2 FYNNEI. The CDR3 DNA sequence: TGTGCCAGCAGCGTAACAGGGCTCAATCAGCCCCAGCATTTT. This translates into CASSVTGLNQPQHF.

The chain combines TRBV5-1 with TRBJ2-5, with 10 nucleotides matching TRBD1. The V and J ends lost 0 bases and 5 bases, in that order; junction bases with no gene match: 7. The CDR3 runs 16 residues. Germline V gives CDR1 SGHRS, CDR2 YFSETQ. The CDR3 region is CASSLAGTGVGETQYF. CDR3 bases: TGCGCCAGCAGCTTGGCCGGGACAGGGGTGGGGGAGACCCAGTACTTC.

The chain uses TRBV5-5 and TRBJ2-5, with 11 bases that match TRBD1. Germline CDR1 is SGHKS and CDR2 is YYEKEE (reference sequence). V was pared by 3 bases and J by 5 bases, with 9 bases of the junction left unmatched. The CDR3 loop spans 16 amino acids. This chain's CDR3 is CASSYQGQGVDETQYF. In DNA, the CDR3 is TGTGCCAGCAGCTACCAGGGACAGGGGGTGGACGAGACCCAGTACTTC.

The gene calls are TRBV19 and TRBJ1-1, with D possibly TRBD1 on 5 matching bases. This CDR3 is 14 amino acids long. CDR1 and CDR2 (germline): LNHDA, SQIVND (reference sequence). Trimming pared 3 bases from V and 3 bases from J, leaving 11 bases between. CDR3 region: CASSIEGGDTEAFF. DNA of the CDR3: TGTGCCAGTAGTATCGAGGGAGGGGACACTGAAGCTTTCTTT.